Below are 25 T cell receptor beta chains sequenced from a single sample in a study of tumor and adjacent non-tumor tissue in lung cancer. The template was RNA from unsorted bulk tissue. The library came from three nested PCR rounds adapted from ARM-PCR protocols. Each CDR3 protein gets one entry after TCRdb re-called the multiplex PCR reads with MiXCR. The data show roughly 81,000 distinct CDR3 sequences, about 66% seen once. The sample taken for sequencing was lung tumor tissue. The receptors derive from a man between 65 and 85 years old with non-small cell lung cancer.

The CDR3 nucleotides are TGCAGTGCTAGAGATACAGGTTTACGCGAGCAGTACTTC. The encoded protein is CSARDTGLREQYF. J is TRBJ2-7 and V is TRBV20-1; TRBD1 might be the D (5 bases). Trimming cost V 0 bases and J 6 bases, with 12 bases left between them. CDR1 DFQATT and CDR2 SNEGSKA come from the germline V gene (reference sequence). This CDR3 spans 13 amino acids.

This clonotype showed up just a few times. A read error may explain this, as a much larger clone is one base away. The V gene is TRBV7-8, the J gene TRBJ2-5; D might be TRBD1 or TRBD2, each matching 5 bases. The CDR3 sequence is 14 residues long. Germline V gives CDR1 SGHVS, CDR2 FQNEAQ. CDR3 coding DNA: TGTGTCAGCAGCCGGGACCTCACCCGAGAGACCCAGTACTTC. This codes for CVSSRDLTRETQYF.

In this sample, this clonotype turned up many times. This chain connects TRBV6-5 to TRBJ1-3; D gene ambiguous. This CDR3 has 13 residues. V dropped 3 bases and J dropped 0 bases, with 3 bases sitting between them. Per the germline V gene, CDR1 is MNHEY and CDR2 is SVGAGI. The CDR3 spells CASSYSSGNTIYF. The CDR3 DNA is TGTGCCAGCAGTTATTCCTCTGGAAACACCATATATTTT.

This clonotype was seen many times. CDR3 protein: CAWSVRVETQYF. The CDR3 region has the DNA TGTGCCTGGAGTGTTCGAGTAGAGACCCAGTACTTC. The chain recombines TRBV30 with TRBJ2-5; no firm D call. The CDR3 loop spans 12 amino acids. Germline V gives CDR1 GTSNPN, CDR2 SVGIG (reference sequence). Trimming removed 0 bases from V and 4 bases from J, with 6 bases in between. The variable domain in full, with the rest retrieved from reference TRBV30 and TRBJ2-5, is SQTIHQWPATLVQPVGSPLSLECTVEGTSNPNLYWYRQAAGRGLQLLFYSVGIGQISSEVPQNLSASRPQDRQFILSSKKLLLSDSGFYLCAWSVRVETQYFGPGTRLLVL.

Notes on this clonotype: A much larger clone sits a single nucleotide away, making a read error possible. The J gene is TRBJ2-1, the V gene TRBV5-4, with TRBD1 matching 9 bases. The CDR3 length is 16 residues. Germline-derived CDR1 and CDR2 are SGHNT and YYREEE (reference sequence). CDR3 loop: CASNLPGATGGNEQFF. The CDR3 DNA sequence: TGTGCCAGCAACTTGCCGGGCGCGACAGGGGGCAATGAGCAGTTCTTC.

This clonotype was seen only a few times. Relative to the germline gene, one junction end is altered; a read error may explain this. The CDR3 loop is CASSLGLRSGTDTQCF. The CDR3, as DNA: TGTGCCAGCAGCTTAGGTTTGCGGAGTGGCACAGATACGCAGTGTTTT. The chain recombines TRBV11-3 with TRBJ2-3; D not certain. The CDR3 runs to 16 residues. The V gene's germline CDR1 is SGHNT and CDR2 YENEEA.

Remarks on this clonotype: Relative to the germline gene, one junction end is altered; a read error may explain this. CDR3 in amino acids: CASSFCGGASYTF. The CDR3 DNA reads TGTGCCAGCAGTTTTTGCGGGGGTGCGAGCTACACTTTC. V and J are TRBV11-3 and TRBJ1-2, with a tentative D call TRBD1 (5 bases). CDR1 is SGHNT, CDR2 YENEEA, per germline. The CDR3 runs 13 residues.

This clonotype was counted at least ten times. The CDR3 coding sequence is TGTGCCATCAGTCGGGACTCCGAGCAGTACTTC. Residues: CAISRDSEQYF. The chain couples TRBV10-3 to TRBJ2-7; maybe TRBD2 (6 bases). Trimming shortened V by 5 bases and J by 6 bases, and 8 bases separated the two germline ends. Germline V gene lookup returns CDR1 ENHRY and CDR2 SYGVKD. This CDR3 region has 11 residues.

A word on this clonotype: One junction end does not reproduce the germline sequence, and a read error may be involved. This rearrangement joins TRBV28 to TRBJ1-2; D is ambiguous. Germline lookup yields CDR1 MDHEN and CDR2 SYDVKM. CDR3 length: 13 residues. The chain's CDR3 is CACSPLNDYGYTF. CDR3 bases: TGTGCCTGCAGCCCTTTGAATGACTATGGCTACACCTTC.

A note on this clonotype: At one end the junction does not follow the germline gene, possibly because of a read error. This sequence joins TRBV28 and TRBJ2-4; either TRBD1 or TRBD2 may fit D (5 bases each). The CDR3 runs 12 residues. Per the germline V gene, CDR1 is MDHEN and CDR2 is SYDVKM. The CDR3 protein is CTSSLWGNIQYF. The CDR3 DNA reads TGTACCAGCAGTTTATGGGGGAACATTCAGTACTTC.

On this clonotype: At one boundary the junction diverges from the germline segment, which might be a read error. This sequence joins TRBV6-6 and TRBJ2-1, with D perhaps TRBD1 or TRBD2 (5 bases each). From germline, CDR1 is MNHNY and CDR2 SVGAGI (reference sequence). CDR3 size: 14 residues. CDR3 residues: CASSYGARTNEQFF. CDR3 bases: TGTGCCAGTAGTTACGGGGCACGGACAAATGAGCAGTTCTTC.

The CDR3 DNA is TGTGCCAGCAGGGCATATGGAGGCATGTATACGCAGTATTTT. Amino acid sequence: CASRAYGGMYTQYF. This chain joins TRBV6-1 and TRBJ2-3, with D perhaps matching TRBD2 (5 bases). The CDR3 has 14 amino acids. V lost 6 bases and J lost 7, with 17 bases in between. Germline CDR1 reads MNHNS; CDR2 reads SASEGT.

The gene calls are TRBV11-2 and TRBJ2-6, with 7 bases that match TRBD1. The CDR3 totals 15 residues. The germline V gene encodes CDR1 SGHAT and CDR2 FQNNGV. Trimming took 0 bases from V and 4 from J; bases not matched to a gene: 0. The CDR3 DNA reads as TGTGCCAGCAGCTTAGAGGGACAGGGGGCCAACGTCCTGACTTTC. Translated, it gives CASSLEGQGANVLTF. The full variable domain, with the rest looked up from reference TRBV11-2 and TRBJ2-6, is EAGVAQSPRYKIIEKRQSVAFWCNPISGHATLYWYQQILGQGPKLLIQFQNNGVVDDSQLPKDRFSAERLKGVDSTLKIQPAKLEDSAVYLCASSLEGQGANVLTFGAGSRLTVL.

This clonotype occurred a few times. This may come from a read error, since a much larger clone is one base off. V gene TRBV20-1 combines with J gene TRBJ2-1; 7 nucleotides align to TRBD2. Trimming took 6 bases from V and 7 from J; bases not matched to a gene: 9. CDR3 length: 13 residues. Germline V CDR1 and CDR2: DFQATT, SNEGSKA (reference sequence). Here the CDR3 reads CSARRAGVNEQFF. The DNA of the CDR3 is TGCAGTGCGAGAAGGGCGGGGGTGAATGAGCAGTTCTTC.

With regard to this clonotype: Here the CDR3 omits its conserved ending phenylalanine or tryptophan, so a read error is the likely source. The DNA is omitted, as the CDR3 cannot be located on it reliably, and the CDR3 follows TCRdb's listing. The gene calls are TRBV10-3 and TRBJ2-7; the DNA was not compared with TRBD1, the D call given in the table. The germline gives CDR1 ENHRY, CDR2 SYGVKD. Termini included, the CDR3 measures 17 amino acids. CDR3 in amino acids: CAISGNFGLAGDDERYL.

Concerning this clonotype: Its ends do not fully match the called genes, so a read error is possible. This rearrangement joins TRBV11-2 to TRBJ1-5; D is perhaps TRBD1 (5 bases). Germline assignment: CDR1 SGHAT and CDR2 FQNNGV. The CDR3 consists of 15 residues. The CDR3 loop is CASSFSRDGWQSQHF. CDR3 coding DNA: TGTGCCAGTAGCTTTTCAAGGGACGGTTGGCAGTCCCAGCATTTT.

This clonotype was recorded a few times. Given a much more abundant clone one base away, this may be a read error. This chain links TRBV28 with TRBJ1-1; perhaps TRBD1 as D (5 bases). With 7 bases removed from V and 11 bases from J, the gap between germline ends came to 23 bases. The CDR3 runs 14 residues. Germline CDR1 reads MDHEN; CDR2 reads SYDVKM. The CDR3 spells CASTYFRDLGTAFF. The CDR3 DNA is TGTGCCAGCACTTACTTCCGGGACCTCGGGACGGCTTTCTTT.

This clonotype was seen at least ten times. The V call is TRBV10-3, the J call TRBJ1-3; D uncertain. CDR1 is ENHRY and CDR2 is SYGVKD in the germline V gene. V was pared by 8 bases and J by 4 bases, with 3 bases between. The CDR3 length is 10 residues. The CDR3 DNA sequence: TGTGCCATCGGGGGAAACACCATATATTTT. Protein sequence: CAIGGNTIYF.

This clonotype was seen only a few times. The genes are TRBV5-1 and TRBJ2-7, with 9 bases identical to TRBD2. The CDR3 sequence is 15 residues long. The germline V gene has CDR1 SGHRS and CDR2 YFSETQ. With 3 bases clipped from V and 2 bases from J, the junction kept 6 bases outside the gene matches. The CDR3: CASSSGSSGAYEQYF. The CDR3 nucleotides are TGCGCCAGCAGCTCGGGCTCTAGCGGGGCCTACGAGCAGTACTTC.

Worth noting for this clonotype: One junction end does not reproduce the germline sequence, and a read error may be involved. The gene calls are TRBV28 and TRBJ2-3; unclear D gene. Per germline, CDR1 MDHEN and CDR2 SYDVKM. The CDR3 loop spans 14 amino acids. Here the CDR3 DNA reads TGTTCCAGCAGACCCCTCCCAAGCACTGATACGCAGTATTTT. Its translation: CSSRPLPSTDTQYF.

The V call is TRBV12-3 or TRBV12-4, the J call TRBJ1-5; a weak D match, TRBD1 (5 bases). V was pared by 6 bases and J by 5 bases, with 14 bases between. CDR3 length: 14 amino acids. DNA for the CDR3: TGTGCCAGCAGCCCCCTGGGGGAGTATCAGCCCCAGCATTTT. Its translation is CASSPLGEYQPQHF.

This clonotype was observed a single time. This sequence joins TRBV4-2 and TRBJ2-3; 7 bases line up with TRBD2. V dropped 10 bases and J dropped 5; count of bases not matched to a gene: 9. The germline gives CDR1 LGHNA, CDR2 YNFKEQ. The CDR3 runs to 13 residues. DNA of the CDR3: TGTGCCACCCAGAGCGGGGTGGTAGATACGCAGTATTTT. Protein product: CATQSGVVDTQYF.

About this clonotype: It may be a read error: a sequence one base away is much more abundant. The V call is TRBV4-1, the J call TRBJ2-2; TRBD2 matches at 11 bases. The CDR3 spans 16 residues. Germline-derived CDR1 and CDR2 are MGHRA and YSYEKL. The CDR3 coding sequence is TGCGCCAGCAGCCAAGATCCACTAGCGGGAGCCGGGGAGCCGTTTTTT. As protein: CASSQDPLAGAGEPFF.

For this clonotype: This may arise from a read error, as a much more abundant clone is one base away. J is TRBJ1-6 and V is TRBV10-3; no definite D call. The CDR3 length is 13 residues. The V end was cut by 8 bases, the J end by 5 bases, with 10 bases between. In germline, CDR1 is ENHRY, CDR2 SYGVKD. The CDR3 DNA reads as TGTGCCATCCATGGGAGCGATAATTCACCCCTCCACTTT. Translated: CAIHGSDNSPLHF.

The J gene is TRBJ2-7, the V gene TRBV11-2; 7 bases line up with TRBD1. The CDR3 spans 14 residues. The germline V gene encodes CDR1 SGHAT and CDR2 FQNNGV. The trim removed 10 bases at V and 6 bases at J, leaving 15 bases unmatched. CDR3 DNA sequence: TGTGCCAACAGTTTAGACTACAGGGGCGGCGAGCAGTACTTC. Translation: CANSLDYRGGEQYF. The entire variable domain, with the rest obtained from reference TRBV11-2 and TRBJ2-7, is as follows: EAGVAQSPRYKIIEKRQSVAFWCNPISGHATLYWYQQILGQGPKLLIQFQNNGVVDDSQLPKDRFSAERLKGVDSTLKIQPAKLEDSAVYLCANSLDYRGGEQYFGPGTRLTVT.